This TCR beta chain was sequenced in a study of blood T cell repertoires in COVID-19. Sequenced by immunoSEQ multiplex PCR; TCRdb stores in-frame clones only, minus some. The sample holds roughly 200,000 clones, roughly 80% seen once. Sample: PBMCs or T cells enriched from blood (not recorded which). This receptor was identified in a woman aged 60-75 years with acute COVID-19.

CDR3 region: CSVDAGGGDTQYF. CDR3 nucleotide sequence: TGCAGCGTTGATGCGGGGGGAGGGGATACGCAGTATTTT. The rearrangement joins TRBV29-1 to TRBJ2-3; TRBD2 aligns across 8 bases. The germline V gene has CDR1 SQVTM and CDR2 ANQGSEA. After removal of 3 bases from V and 6 bases from J, the junction contained 5 bases not matched to a gene. This CDR3 is 13 amino acids long.